The table lists the clone carrying this T cell receptor (beta chain) with many counts. According to the study, TCR beta libraries were built with iRepertoire HTBI primers and CDR3-region Arm-PCR. TCRdb called the multiplex PCR reads again in MiXCR, with one record for every CDR3 protein. Of hundreds of thousands of distinct CDR3 sequences listed, 16% were seen once; the top ten hold more than 15%. This sample's time point: newly diagnosed GD, antithyroid drugs for less than 3 months. The TCR library was made from RNA extracted from PBMCs. An endocrinology department located in Xi'an, China, was where the patients came from. The data were obtained in a study of regulatory T cells in long-lasting Graves disease. The CDR3 consists of 14 residues. V lost 0 bases to trimming and J lost 10 bases, with 10 bases between them. Germline V CDR1 and CDR2: MNHEY, SVGAGI. These same data were also listed under a study on T cells in Graves' hyperthyroidism and ophthalmopathy.

The chain joins TRBV6-5 to TRBJ1-6; tentative D call: TRBD1 (6 bases). The sample in question was peripheral blood mononuclear cells (PBMCs), obtained at new diagnosis, from a patient treated with antithyroid drugs. The TCR comes from a woman aged 25-40 years with Graves disease. Written as DNA, the CDR3 is TGTGCCAGCAGTTACTCCCAGGGGAGCTCACCCCTCCACTTT. It specifies CASSYSQGSSPLHF.